A single sample gave rise to the 25 T cell receptor beta chains below, sequenced in a study of shared T cell receptors in the human thymus. Using immunoSEQ multiplex PCR, the repertoire was profiled, and TCRdb retains in-frame clones only, with some absent. The data hold around 730,000 clones, with approximately 85% observed a single time. These data also featured in a second study, about human thymus T cells.

What was sequenced was thymocytes. The receptors stem from a girl under three years old with a congenital heart defect.

This chain links TRBV7-9 with TRBJ2-7; TRBD1 matches at 8 bases. This CDR3 has 15 amino acids. CDR1 and CDR2 from the germline V gene are SEHNR and FQNEAQ (reference sequence). After removal of 3 bases from V and 1 base from J, the junction contained 5 bases not matched to a gene. CDR3 DNA sequence: TGTGCCAGCAGCTTTGTCAGGGGGCAATCCTACGAGCAGTACTTC. This codes for CASSFVRGQSYEQYF.

This clone was observed a handful of times. The gene calls are TRBV10-3 and TRBJ2-7; 11 nucleotides match TRBD1. Trimming cost V 6 bases and J 2 bases; bases outside gene matches: 0. CDR3 length equals 13 residues. The germline V gene has CDR1 ENHRY and CDR2 SYGVKD. The CDR3 loop is CAIRGQGAYEQYF. The CDR3 DNA sequence: TGTGCCATCAGGGGACAGGGGGCCTACGAGCAGTACTTC.

The chain recombines TRBV4-2 with TRBJ1-6; TRBD1 is a possible D gene (6 bases). This CDR3 contains 19 residues. Germline CDR1 and CDR2: LGHNA and YNFKEQ. V lost 5 bases, J lost 0 bases, and 20 bases lay in between. The DNA of the CDR3 is TGTGCCAGCAGCTCCGACTACGGGACATTGAGCTCCTATAATTCACCCCTCCACTTT. It encodes CASSSDYGTLSSYNSPLHF.

The chain couples TRBV7-2 to TRBJ1-6; TRBD1 matches 7 bases. This CDR3 is 16 amino acids long. The V gene's germline CDR1 is SGHTA and CDR2 FQGNSA. Trimming took 3 bases from V and 8 from J; bases not matched to a gene: 10. The CDR3 DNA reads TGTGCCAGCAGCTTCATAGGGGGCCCTCCGTATTCACCCCTCCACTTT. Amino acids: CASSFIGGPPYSPLHF.

The chain carries TRBV5-1 and TRBJ1-1; the D gene is possibly TRBD1 (5 bases). The germline V and J ends were trimmed by 0 bases and 3 bases, with 15 bases remaining between them. CDR3 length: 16 residues. Germline lookup yields CDR1 SGHRS and CDR2 YFSETQ. In DNA, the CDR3 is TGCGCCAGCAGCTTGGCTAGGGGCAGTGGAGACACTGAAGCTTTCTTT. Its translation is CASSLARGSGDTEAFF.

The chain has TRBV11-2 and TRBJ2-7; tentatively, D is TRBD1 (7 bases). Germline V gene data show CDR1 as SGHAT and CDR2 as FQNNGV. The CDR3 is 14 amino acids. The V end lost 5 bases, the J end lost 5 bases, and 16 bases lay between the germline ends. The CDR3 DNA reads as TGTGCCAGCAGCCCAAAACAGGGGAGGCACGAGCAGTACTTC. Amino acids: CASSPKQGRHEQYF.

The chain recombines TRBV5-6 with TRBJ2-2; 7 bases match TRBD1. V lost 2 bases and J lost 5; bases outside the gene matches: 18. CDR1 and CDR2 (germline): SGHDT, YYEEEE. This CDR3 comprises 19 residues. In DNA, the CDR3 is TGTGCCAGCAGCTTCCGTGCCCCGACAGGGTCGAGAAGAACCGGGGAGCTGTTTTTT. This sequence encodes CASSFRAPTGSRRTGELFF.

The CDR3 DNA reads as TGTGCCAGTAACCGGGGAAACAATGAGCAGTTCTTC. Translated: CASNRGNNEQFF. The chain has TRBV19 and TRBJ2-1; a possible D gene is TRBD2 (5 bases). Germline CDR1 is LNHDA and CDR2 is SQIVND (reference sequence). The CDR3 is 12 amino acids. The germline V and J ends were trimmed by 7 bases and 5 bases, with 9 bases remaining between them.

This rearrangement joins TRBV5-1 to TRBJ1-2, with no clear D. CDR3 length: 14 residues. CDR1 and CDR2 from the germline V gene are SGHRS and YFSETQ. Between the trimmed V and J ends, which lost 2 bases and 0 bases, there was a span of 8 bases. The chain's CDR3 is CASSFQFPNYGYTF. The CDR3 nucleotides are TGCGCCAGCAGCTTCCAGTTTCCTAACTATGGCTACACCTTC.

V usage is TRBV14 and J usage is TRBJ1-2; the D is unclear. The V and J ends lost 1 base and 4 bases respectively, with 7 bases between them. Per germline, CDR1 SGHDN and CDR2 FVKESK. The CDR3 sequence is 13 residues long. Here the CDR3 DNA reads TGTGCCAGCAGCCAAGTTCGGTTCTATGGCTACACCTTC. Translation: CASSQVRFYGYTF.

CDR3 sequence (DNA): TGTGCCAGCAGCTTGGGAGGCAGGGTTACCCCTGAAGCTTTCTTT. The encoded protein is CASSLGGRVTPEAFF. The chain carries TRBV5-5 and TRBJ1-1; the D gene is possibly TRBD1 (5 bases). Germline loops: CDR1 SGHKS, CDR2 YYEKEE (reference sequence). This CDR3 has 15 residues. Between the trimmed V and J ends, which lost 0 bases and 6 bases, there was a span of 15 bases.

Here the CDR3 DNA reads TGTGCCAGCAGCTTAGCGTTGTGGGTAGCGGGGGGGCCTAATGTATTGAATGAGCAGTTCTTC. Protein product: CASSLALWVAGGPNVLNEQFF. This chain connects TRBV7-8 to TRBJ2-1; 11 bases map to TRBD2. The CDR3 runs 21 residues. Per germline, CDR1 SGHVS and CDR2 FQNEAQ. Trimming removed 0 bases from V and 7 bases from J; junction bases left unmatched: 20.

The rearrangement links TRBV15 to TRBJ1-1; D is ambiguous. V lost 0 bases, J lost 7 bases, and 12 bases lay in between. CDR3 length equals 14 residues. Germline V CDR1 and CDR2: LNHNV, YYDKDF (reference sequence). CDR3 sequence (DNA): TGTGCCACCAGCAGAGATCCTTGGCAGGATGAAGCTTTCTTT. This translates into CATSRDPWQDEAFF. The whole variable domain, remainder taken from reference TRBV15 and TRBJ1-1, is DAMVIQNPRYQVTQFGKPVTLSCSQTLNHNVMYWYQQKSSQAPKLLFHYYDKDFNNEADTPDNFQSRRPNTSFCFLDIRSPGLGDTAMYLCATSRDPWQDEAFFGQGTRLTVV.

The V gene is TRBV14, the J gene TRBJ1-6; D possibly corresponds to TRBD1 (6 bases). The CDR3 loop spans 14 amino acids. Trimming pared 2 bases from V and 6 bases from J, leaving 8 bases between. CDR1 and CDR2 from the germline V gene are SGHDN and FVKESK. This CDR3 is CASSQTGSNSPLHF. CDR3 bases: TGTGCCAGCAGCCAAACAGGGAGTAATTCACCCCTCCACTTT.

V is TRBV2 and J is TRBJ2-5, with 9 bases fitting TRBD1. V gave up 1 base and J gave up 3 bases; unmatched junction bases: 6. The CDR3 covers 16 residues. Germline CDR1 and CDR2: SNHLY and FYNNEI. The CDR3 region is CASSEDNRTGEETQYF. Here the CDR3 DNA reads TGTGCCAGCAGTGAAGACAATAGGACAGGGGAAGAGACCCAGTACTTC.

V and J are TRBV2 and TRBJ1-6, with TRBD1 identical over 7 bases. The V gene end was trimmed by 2 bases and the J gene end by 5 bases; junction bases not matched to a gene: 9. Germline V gene lookup returns CDR1 SNHLY and CDR2 FYNNEI. The CDR3 totals 17 residues. The CDR3 sequence is CASSEPPAGGNNSPLHF. The DNA of the CDR3 is TGTGCCAGCAGTGAACCCCCCGCAGGGGGGAATAATTCACCCCTCCACTTT.

As for this clone: A junction boundary mismatches the germline segment, possibly from a read error. The identical CDR3 is also encoded by other nucleotide sequences in the sample. The chain links TRBV30 to TRBJ1-6; D call uncertain. This CDR3 is built from 15 residues. CDR1 and CDR2 from the germline V gene are GTSNPN and SVGIG (reference sequence). The CDR3: CAWSANGLKNSPLHF. The CDR3 DNA sequence: TGTGCCTGGAGCGCGAATGGGCTAAAAAATTCCCCCCTCCACTTT. The full variable domain, in which reference TRBV30 and TRBJ1-6 provide the parts outside the CDR3, is SQTIHQWPATLVQPVGSPLSLECTVEGTSNPNLYWYRQAAGRGLQLLFYSVGIGQISSEVPQNLSASRPQDRQFILSSKKLLLSDSGFYLCAWSANGLKNSPLHFGNGTRLTVT.

The chain uses TRBV6-5 and TRBJ1-2; TRBD1 agrees at 9 bases. Losses at the gene ends were 3 bases for V and 4 bases for J; bases not matched to a gene: 9. The V gene's germline CDR1 is MNHEY and CDR2 SVGAGI. This CDR3 is 16 amino acids long. CDR3 sequence reads: CASSYWPLTGGYGYTF. The DNA of the CDR3 is TGTGCCAGCAGTTATTGGCCACTGACAGGGGGCTATGGCTACACCTTC.

This clone came up a few times. CDR3: CASSFGRTGKGLNTEAFF. The CDR3 DNA is TGTGCCAGCAGCTTTGGGAGGACAGGGAAAGGCTTGAACACTGAAGCTTTCTTT. This chain uses TRBV5-4 with TRBJ1-1; TRBD1 matches 8 bases. V lost 2 bases and J lost 0; bases outside the gene matches: 12. CDR3 size: 18 residues. CDR1 and CDR2 from the germline V gene are SGHNT and YYREEE (reference sequence).

In regard to this clone: The same CDR3 arises from other DNA sequences in this sample as well. The rearrangement uses TRBV5-1 and TRBJ2-1; 7 bases fit TRBD1. Per germline, CDR1 SGHRS and CDR2 YFSETQ. The CDR3 runs to 16 residues. J lost 7 bases, V lost 4 bases, and 14 bases had no gene match. CDR3 in amino acids: CASSTTGQPPENEQFF. The CDR3, as DNA: TGCGCCAGCAGCACAACGGGACAGCCGCCCGAGAATGAGCAGTTCTTC.

The chain is built from TRBV14 and TRBJ2-7, with D possibly being TRBD1 (5 bases). CDR1 is SGHDN, CDR2 FVKESK, per germline. Trimming removed 0 bases from V and 4 bases from J, with 19 bases in between. This CDR3 spans 17 amino acids. CDR3 amino acids: CASSQDRLEQGSYEQYF. In nucleotides, the CDR3 is TGTGCCAGCAGCCAAGATCGATTGGAGCAGGGATCGTACGAGCAGTACTTC.

The V call is TRBV5-5, the J call TRBJ2-5; no clear D gene. CDR3 length: 11 residues. CDR1 SGHKS and CDR2 YYEKEE come from the germline V gene (reference sequence). Trimming pared 4 bases from V and 3 bases from J, leaving 4 bases between. CDR3 residues: CASSIKETQYF. In DNA form, the CDR3 reads TGTGCCAGCAGCATAAAAGAGACCCAGTACTTC. The full variable domain, its missing parts supplied by reference TRBV5-5 and TRBJ2-5, is DAGVTQSPTHLIKTRGQQVTLRCSPISGHKSVSWYQQVLGQGPQFIFQYYEKEERGRGNFPDRFSARQFPNYSSELNVNALLLGDSALYLCASSIKETQYFGPGTRLLVL.

V and J are TRBV9 and TRBJ2-3; 14 bases map to TRBD2. This CDR3 is 19 amino acids long. V shed 4 bases and J 0 bases; nucleotides not matched to a gene: 10. Germline CDR1 SGDLS, CDR2 YYNGEE. In nucleotides, the CDR3 is TGTGCCAGCAGCCGGGATTCGAGACTAGCGGGGGGGAGCACAGATACGCAGTATTTT. Amino acid sequence: CASSRDSRLAGGSTDTQYF.

This chain joins TRBV2 and TRBJ1-1; TRBD1 agrees at 7 bases. The CDR3 has 12 residues. The junction had 4 bases not matched to a gene; V was cut back by 7 bases and J by 5 bases. Germline assignment: CDR1 SNHLY and CDR2 FYNNEI. CDR3 coding DNA: TGTGCCAGCATGCGACAGGGAACTGAAGCTTTCTTT. Translation: CASMRQGTEAFF.

A single count supports this clone. This rearrangement joins TRBV5-1 to TRBJ1-6, with 7 bases fitting TRBD1. The CDR3 loop spans 16 amino acids. J gave up 8 bases and V 0 bases, and 8 bases lay outside the gene matches. CDR1 is SGHRS and CDR2 is YFSETQ in the germline V gene. CDR3 DNA: TGCGCCAGCAGCTTGGGGGTGACAGGGCCCCATTCACCCCTCCACTTT. Encoded protein: CASSLGVTGPHSPLHF. Looking up the rest from reference TRBV5-1 and TRBJ1-6 gives the full variable domain: KAGVTQTPRYLIKTRGQQVTLSCSPISGHRSVSWYQQTPGQGLQFLFEYFSETQRNKGNFPGRFSGRQFSNSRSEMNVSTLELGDSALYLCASSLGVTGPHSPLHFGNGTRLTVT.